This TCR beta chain is from a study of monozygotic twins with inflammatory bowel disease. Overall study findings and caveats: IBD patients carried less diverse TCRbeta repertoires (inverse Simpson) than healthy co-twins. Other individuals had fewer clonotypes in common with IBD patients than with healthy twins, especially with disease activity.

Regarding this clonotype: No antigen is known for it.

CDR1 MNHEY and CDR2 SVGAGI come from the germline V gene. The CDR3 runs 18 residues. With the 5' RACE reads reprocessed, TCRdb shows one record per CDR3 protein and no DNA. Seen in this sample are 170,000 or so distinct CDR3 sequences; the ten most common clones hold around 6.8%. This clonotype was obtained from a human donor with ulcerative colitis or Crohn's disease, or a healthy co-twin of an affected twin (not recorded which). The chain is built from TRBV6-5 and TRBJ2-2; there is no DNA to check the TCRdb D call of TRBD1. Specimen: blood. Here the CDR3 reads CASSSWPGGQGNTGELFF.